This entry lists 30 T cell receptor beta chains sequenced from one sample in a study of T cell changes during pregnancy in multiple sclerosis (dated by TCRdb to between 2018 and 2021). The protocol used for the library was the immunoSEQ multiplex PCR assay. TCRdb holds this immuneACCESS table with in-frame rearrangements only. Some clones are missing; in checked studies, unresolved V genes explain under half, and the rest has no known cause. This sample gives about 130,000 clones in total; around 95% of them show up just once. Together, the top ten hold over 0.35% of the sample. The sequencing used peripheral blood, collected after pregnancy. All receptors derive from a female donor with multiple sclerosis, enrolled in a pregnancy study.

This clone was seen only once. The V and J genes are TRBV30 and TRBJ1-3, with unresolved D. Deletions cut 3 bases from V and 11 bases from J, with 20 bases between. CDR3 size: 14 residues. CDR1 is GTSNPN and CDR2 is SVGIG in the germline V gene (reference sequence). The CDR3 spells CAWSKMAGRSAIYF. DNA for the CDR3: TGTGCCTGGAGCAAAATGGCGGGGAGGAGCGCCATATATTTT.

J is TRBJ2-7 and V is TRBV2; 7 positions match TRBD1. V dropped 7 bases and J dropped 6; count of bases not matched to a gene: 0. Germline loops: CDR1 SNHLY, CDR2 FYNNEI. This CDR3 comprises 10 residues. CDR3 in amino acids: CASKGAEQYF. The CDR3 coding sequence is TGTGCCAGCAAGGGGGCCGAGCAGTACTTC.

V usage is TRBV29-1 and J usage is TRBJ2-3; D is perhaps TRBD2 (6 bases). This CDR3 spans 14 amino acids. The V gene's germline CDR1 is SQVTM and CDR2 ANQGSEA. Trimming shortened V by 6 bases and J by 5 bases, and 18 bases separated the two germline ends. CDR3 in DNA: TGCAGCGTCCTCCAAAGGAGGGCCGGAGATACGCAGTATTTT. Translating it yields CSVLQRRAGDTQYF.

CDR3 protein: CASSQRALSNYGYTF. CDR3 nucleotides: TGCGCCAGCAGCCAGAGGGCTCTTTCTAACTATGGCTACACCTTC. The J gene is TRBJ1-2, the V gene TRBV4-3; D remains ambiguous. From germline, CDR1 is LGHNA and CDR2 YSLEER. The CDR3 totals 15 residues. The ends were cut back, 3 bases at V and 0 bases at J, with 11 bases in the middle.

In its sample, this clone was seen once. The rearrangement joins TRBV7-9 to TRBJ2-7; a weak D match, TRBD2 (5 bases). V dropped 3 bases and J dropped 2 bases, with 14 bases sitting between them. Per germline, CDR1 SEHNR and CDR2 FQNEAQ (reference sequence). The CDR3 extends over 15 amino acids. CDR3 in DNA: TGTGCCAGCAGCTTTGAGGGAGTGTACGCCTACGAGCAGTACTTC. Protein: CASSFEGVYAYEQYF.

This clone was recorded only once. This rearrangement joins TRBV27 to TRBJ2-3; tentative D call: TRBD1 (5 bases). Deletions cut 8 bases from V and 1 base from J, with 19 bases between. Germline lookup yields CDR1 MNHEY and CDR2 SMNVEV (reference sequence). The CDR3 has 16 amino acids. CDR3: CASRYRGRVGTDTQYF. CDR3 nucleotides: TGTGCCAGCCGATATCGTGGCAGGGTCGGCACAGATACGCAGTATTTT.

This clone appeared a single time. The V gene is TRBV6-1, the J gene TRBJ2-5, with 7 bases matching TRBD2. Germline lookup yields CDR1 MNHNS and CDR2 SASEGT. This CDR3 has 15 amino acids. The J segment lost 4 bases and the V segment lost 8 bases, leaving 13 bases of the junction unmatched. The CDR3 coding sequence is TGTGCCAGCGATGGGGGGGTTGTGACGGGAGAGACCCAGTACTTC. It is translated as CASDGGVVTGETQYF.

The rearrangement uses TRBV15 and TRBJ2-7; D is perhaps TRBD2 (5 bases). Germline V gene data show CDR1 as LNHNV and CDR2 as YYDKDF (reference sequence). V was trimmed by 3 bases and J by 3 bases, leaving 15 bases between them. The CDR3 runs 15 residues. CDR3 DNA sequence: TGTGCCACCAGCAGGGGGTTGGACTCGTTCTACGAGCAGTACTTC. It specifies CATSRGLDSFYEQYF. The variable domain in full, with the rest retrieved from reference TRBV15 and TRBJ2-7, is DAMVIQNPRYQVTQFGKPVTLSCSQTLNHNVMYWYQQKSSQAPKLLFHYYDKDFNNEADTPDNFQSRRPNTSFCFLDIRSPGLGDTAMYLCATSRGLDSFYEQYFGPGTRLTVT.

This chain joins TRBV5-1 and TRBJ2-7, with TRBD1 matching over 7 bases. Per the germline V gene, CDR1 is SGHRS and CDR2 is YFSETQ. The CDR3 consists of 20 residues. V lost 0 bases and J lost 3; bases outside the gene matches: 21. The CDR3 loop is CASSLAGPGDRVLRSYEQYF. CDR3 in DNA: TGCGCCAGCAGCTTGGCAGGTCCCGGTGACAGGGTTTTGAGGAGCTACGAGCAGTACTTC. The whole variable domain, remainder taken from reference TRBV5-1 and TRBJ2-7, is KAGVTQTPRYLIKTRGQQVTLSCSPISGHRSVSWYQQTPGQGLQFLFEYFSETQRNKGNFPGRFSGRQFSNSRSEMNVSTLELGDSALYLCASSLAGPGDRVLRSYEQYFGPGTRLTVT.

The rearrangement joins TRBV4-1 to TRBJ2-7; perhaps TRBD1 as D (6 bases). V lost 0 bases and J lost 3, with 12 bases in between. The CDR3 has 15 amino acids. Germline CDR1 reads MGHRA; CDR2 reads YSYEKL. Here the CDR3 reads CASSQEQGAYYEQYF. The DNA for the CDR3 is TGCGCCAGCAGCCAAGAACAGGGAGCCTACTACGAGCAGTACTTC.

The chain joins TRBV5-6 to TRBJ2-7, with TRBD1 identical over 8 bases. V was pared by 4 bases and J by 3 bases, with 6 bases of the junction left unmatched. Germline CDR1 SGHDT, CDR2 YYEEEE. The CDR3 has 14 amino acids. DNA of the CDR3: TGTGCCAGCAGCCCCTACAGGGGGTACTACGAGCAGTACTTC. This translates into CASSPYRGYYEQYF.

The chain combines TRBV6-4 with TRBJ2-3; D not certain. The CDR3 covers 16 residues. Germline V CDR1 and CDR2: MRHNA, SNTAGT. V lost 0 bases to trimming and J lost 2 bases, with 12 bases between them. This CDR3 is CASSDSIYSPTDTQYF. For the CDR3, the DNA is TGTGCCAGCAGTGACTCGATTTATAGCCCCACAGATACGCAGTATTTT.

The chain couples TRBV7-2 to TRBJ1-1, with TRBD1 matching 9 bases. CDR1 is SGHTA and CDR2 is FQGNSA in the germline V gene. Trimming at V came to 4 bases and at J to 6 bases, leaving 3 bases not matched to a gene. The CDR3 loop spans 13 amino acids. As DNA, the CDR3 is TGTGCCAGCAGCTGGACAGGGGCCCCTGAAGCTTTCTTT. Translation gives CASSWTGAPEAFF.

J is TRBJ2-7 and V is TRBV4-2; D is undetermined. V lost 0 bases and J lost 2, with 11 bases in between. The CDR3 is 15 residues long. The germline V gene encodes CDR1 LGHNA and CDR2 YNFKEQ. CDR3 amino acids: CASSQEIDSPYEQYF. In DNA, the CDR3 is TGTGCCAGCAGCCAAGAGATTGACTCGCCCTACGAGCAGTACTTC.

This chain links TRBV15 with TRBJ2-3; 9 bases agree with TRBD2. CDR1 LNHNV and CDR2 YYDKDF come from the germline V gene (reference sequence). V lost 0 bases and J lost 5; bases outside the gene matches: 6. The CDR3 has 16 amino acids. As DNA, the CDR3 is TGTGCCACCAGCAGAGATTTGGGACTAGCTAGAGATACGCAGTATTTT. Its translation is CATSRDLGLARDTQYF.

The V call is TRBV4-1, the J call TRBJ2-1, with 13 bases that match TRBD2. This CDR3 comprises 15 residues. Germline lookup yields CDR1 MGHRA and CDR2 YSYEKL. Germline trimming cut 4 bases from V and 9 bases from J; bases unmatched to any gene: 6. In nucleotides, the CDR3 is TGCGCCAGCAGCCCGCGGACTAGCGGGAGAGGTGAGCAGTTCTTC. Translation: CASSPRTSGRGEQFF.

Notes on this clone: Other DNA variants within this sample encode the same CDR3. The chain couples TRBV5-1 to TRBJ1-1; D gene uncertain. Germline-derived CDR1 and CDR2 are SGHRS and YFSETQ. Trimming took 0 bases from V and 1 from J, leaving 10 bases between them. CDR3 length: 15 amino acids. CDR3 sequence reads: CASSLVGGGNTEAFF. In DNA, the CDR3 is TGCGCCAGCAGCTTGGTAGGCGGCGGGAACACTGAAGCTTTCTTT. The entire variable domain, with the rest obtained from reference TRBV5-1 and TRBJ1-1, is as follows: KAGVTQTPRYLIKTRGQQVTLSCSPISGHRSVSWYQQTPGQGLQFLFEYFSETQRNKGNFPGRFSGRQFSNSRSEMNVSTLELGDSALYLCASSLVGGGNTEAFFGQGTRLTVV.

This sequence joins TRBV11-3 and TRBJ2-3, with 8 bases fitting TRBD2. Germline V gives CDR1 SGHNT, CDR2 YENEEA. Losses at the gene ends were 5 bases for V and 4 bases for J; bases not matched to a gene: 5. The CDR3 is 14 amino acids. CDR3 loop: CASSPRGGADTQYF. CDR3 DNA: TGTGCCAGCAGCCCACGGGGGGGAGCAGATACGCAGTATTTT.

This chain joins TRBV19 and TRBJ2-1; 10 bases agree with TRBD2. V dropped 3 bases and J dropped 10; count of bases not matched to a gene: 9. There are 15 residues in the CDR3. The germline V gene encodes CDR1 LNHDA and CDR2 SQIVND (reference sequence). CDR3 coding DNA: TGTGCCAGTAGTATCTCAGCGGGAGGGGGGAAGGAGCAGTTCTTC. Translated, it gives CASSISAGGGKEQFF.

To note about this clone: The identical CDR3 is also encoded by other nucleotide sequences in the sample. This chain connects TRBV4-3 to TRBJ2-7, with 12 bases matching TRBD2. The V and J ends lost 4 bases and 2 bases, in that order; junction bases with no gene match: 3. CDR3 length equals 15 residues. Germline V CDR1 and CDR2: LGHNA, YSLEER. The CDR3 coding sequence is TGCGCCAGCAGCCCAGGACTAGCGGGAACCTACGAGCAGTACTTC. Amino acids: CASSPGLAGTYEQYF.

The rearrangement uses TRBV19 and TRBJ1-1, with 7 bases fitting TRBD1. Germline V gene lookup returns CDR1 LNHDA and CDR2 SQIVND (reference sequence). V was clipped by 4 bases and J by 5 bases; unmatched bases: 10. The CDR3 contains 15 residues. The chain's CDR3 is CASSKISRGQTEAFF. The CDR3 region has the DNA TGTGCCAGTAGTAAAATCTCAAGGGGGCAGACTGAAGCTTTCTTT.

The CDR3 bases are TGCGCCAGCAGCCAAGATGGATCCAGTGTGACGGGAAGGGAGCAGTACTTC. Amino acids: CASSQDGSSVTGREQYF. The J gene is TRBJ2-7, the V gene TRBV4-1; possible D gene TRBD2, 5 bases. Between the trimmed V and J ends, which lost 0 bases and 7 bases, there was a span of 22 bases. CDR3 length: 17 amino acids. Germline V gives CDR1 MGHRA, CDR2 YSYEKL.

For the CDR3, the DNA is TGTGCCAGCAGCCAAGTAGACTCCTACGAGCAGTACTTC. Its protein is CASSQVDSYEQYF. The V and J genes are TRBV14 and TRBJ2-7, with no clear D. The CDR3 is 13 residues long. Trimming stripped 1 base from V and 0 bases from J, with 4 bases between. Germline V lookup: CDR1 SGHDN, CDR2 FVKESK.

The chain recombines TRBV27 with TRBJ1-5; TRBD1 matches 7 bases. Germline CDR1 MNHEY, CDR2 SMNVEV (reference sequence). The CDR3 sequence is 16 residues long. Losses at the gene ends were 1 base for V and 3 bases for J; bases not matched to a gene: 6. CDR3 in DNA: TGTGCCAGCAGTTTATGGGCAGGGGGGTACAATCAGCCCCAGCATTTT. This gives the protein CASSLWAGGYNQPQHF.

J is TRBJ1-1 and V is TRBV27; 9 bases are a match to TRBD1. The trim removed 4 bases at V and 1 base at J, leaving 10 bases unmatched. Germline values: CDR1 MNHEY, CDR2 SMNVEV (reference sequence). The CDR3 spans 17 residues. The DNA for the CDR3 is TGTGCCAGCAGTTCCACCCGGGACAGGGTCGCGAACACTGAAGCTTTCTTT. Translated: CASSSTRDRVANTEAFF.

CDR3 protein: CASSPSPGGRTDTQYF. CDR3 bases: TGTGCCAGCAGCCCCAGCCCGGGAGGTCGGACAGATACGCAGTATTTT. The chain employs TRBV9 and TRBJ2-3; 7 bases line up with TRBD2. CDR1 SGDLS and CDR2 YYNGEE come from the germline V gene. V trimming: 4 bases; J trimming: 3 bases; junction bases outside the gene matches: 11. The CDR3 runs to 16 residues. Drawing the rest from reference TRBV9 and TRBJ2-3, the complete variable domain is DSGVTQTPKHLITATGQRVTLRCSPRSGDLSVYWYQQSLDQGLQFLIQYYNGEERAKGNILERFSAQQFPDLHSELNLSSLELGDSALYFCASSPSPGGRTDTQYFGPGTRLTVL.

The chain recombines TRBV7-6 with TRBJ2-2; tentative D call: TRBD1 (7 bases). The germline V gene has CDR1 SGHVS and CDR2 FNYEAQ. Trimming shortened V by 2 bases and J by 7 bases, and 11 bases separated the two germline ends. The CDR3 runs 14 residues. Here the CDR3 DNA reads TGTGCCAGCAGCTTATGGCAGGGGGGCGGGGAGCTGTTTTTT. This encodes CASSLWQGGGELFF.

V gene TRBV19 combines with J gene TRBJ1-2; possible D gene TRBD1, 6 bases. There are 16 residues in the CDR3. Per the germline V gene, CDR1 is LNHDA and CDR2 is SQIVND (reference sequence). The V end was cut by 4 bases, the J end by 4 bases, with 19 bases between. The CDR3 region is CASSTQGSAGGYGYTF. The CDR3 nucleotides read TGTGCCAGTAGTACCCAGGGGTCCGCTGGAGGCTATGGCTACACCTTC.

The chain has TRBV6-5 and TRBJ1-2; possible D gene TRBD1, 6 bases. The germline V gene has CDR1 MNHEY and CDR2 SVGAGI. V gave up 6 bases and J gave up 1 base, with 9 bases separating them. CDR3 length: 13 residues. Written as DNA, the CDR3 is TGTGCCAGCAGGCGACAGGATAACTATGGCTACACCTTC. This translates into CASRRQDNYGYTF.

The chain links TRBV25-1 to TRBJ2-1; D is unresolved. CDR1 and CDR2 (germline): MGHDK, SYGVNS. Trimming pared 4 bases from V and 5 bases from J, leaving 9 bases between. The CDR3 extends over 13 amino acids. CDR3 sequence reads: CASSVVSDNEQFF. CDR3 nucleotides: TGTGCCAGCAGTGTGGTCAGCGACAATGAGCAGTTCTTC.